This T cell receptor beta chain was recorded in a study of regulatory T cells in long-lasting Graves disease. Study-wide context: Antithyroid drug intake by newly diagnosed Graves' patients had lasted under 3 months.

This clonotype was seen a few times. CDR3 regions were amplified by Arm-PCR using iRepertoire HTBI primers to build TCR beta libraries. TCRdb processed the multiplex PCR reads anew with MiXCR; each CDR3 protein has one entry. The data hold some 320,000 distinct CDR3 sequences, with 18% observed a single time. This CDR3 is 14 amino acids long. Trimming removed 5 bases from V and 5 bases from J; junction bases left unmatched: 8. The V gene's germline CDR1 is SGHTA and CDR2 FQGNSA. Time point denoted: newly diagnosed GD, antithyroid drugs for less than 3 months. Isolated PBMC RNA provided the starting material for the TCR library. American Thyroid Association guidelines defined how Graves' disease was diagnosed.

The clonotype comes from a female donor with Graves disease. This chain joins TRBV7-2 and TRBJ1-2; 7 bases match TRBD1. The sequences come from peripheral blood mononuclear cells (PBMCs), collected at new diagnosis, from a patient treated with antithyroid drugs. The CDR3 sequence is CASSPLGTAYGYTF. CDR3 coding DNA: TGTGCCAGCAGCCCGCTCGGGACAGCGTATGGCTACACCTTC.